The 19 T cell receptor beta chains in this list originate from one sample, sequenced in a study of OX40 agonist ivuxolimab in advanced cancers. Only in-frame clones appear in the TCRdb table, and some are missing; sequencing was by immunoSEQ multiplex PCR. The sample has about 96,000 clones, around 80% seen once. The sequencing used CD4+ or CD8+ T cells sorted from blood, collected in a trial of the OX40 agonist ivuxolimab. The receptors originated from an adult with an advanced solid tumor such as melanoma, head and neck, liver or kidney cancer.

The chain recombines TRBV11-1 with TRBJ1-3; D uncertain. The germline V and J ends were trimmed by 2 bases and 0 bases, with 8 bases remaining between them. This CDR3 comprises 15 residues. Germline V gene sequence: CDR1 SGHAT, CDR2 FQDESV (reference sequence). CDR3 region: CASSLSVHSGNTIYF. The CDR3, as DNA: TGTGCCAGCAGCTTATCCGTCCACTCTGGAAACACCATATATTTT.

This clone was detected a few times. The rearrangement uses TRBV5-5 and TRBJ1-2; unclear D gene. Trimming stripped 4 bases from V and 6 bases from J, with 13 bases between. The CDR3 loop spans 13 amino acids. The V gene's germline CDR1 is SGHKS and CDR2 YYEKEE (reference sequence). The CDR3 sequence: CASSRGEDHGYTF. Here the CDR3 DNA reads TGTGCCAGCAGCCGCGGGGAGGATCATGGCTACACCTTC. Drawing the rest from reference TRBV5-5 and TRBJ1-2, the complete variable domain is DAGVTQSPTHLIKTRGQQVTLRCSPISGHKSVSWYQQVLGQGPQFIFQYYEKEERGRGNFPDRFSARQFPNYSSELNVNALLLGDSALYLCASSRGEDHGYTFGSGTRLTVV.

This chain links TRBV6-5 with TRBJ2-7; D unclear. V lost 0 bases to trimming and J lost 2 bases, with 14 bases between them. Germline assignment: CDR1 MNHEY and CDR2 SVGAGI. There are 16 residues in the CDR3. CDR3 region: CASSYSFGFNTYEQYF. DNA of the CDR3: TGTGCCAGCAGTTACTCGTTTGGGTTTAACACCTACGAGCAGTACTTC.

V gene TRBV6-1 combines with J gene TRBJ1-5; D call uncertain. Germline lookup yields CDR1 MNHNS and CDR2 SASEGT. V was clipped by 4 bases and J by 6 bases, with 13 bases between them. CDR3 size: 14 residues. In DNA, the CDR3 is TGTGCCAGCAGTGCGACGGCGGGCAGTCAGCCCCAGCATTTT. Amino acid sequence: CASSATAGSQPQHF.

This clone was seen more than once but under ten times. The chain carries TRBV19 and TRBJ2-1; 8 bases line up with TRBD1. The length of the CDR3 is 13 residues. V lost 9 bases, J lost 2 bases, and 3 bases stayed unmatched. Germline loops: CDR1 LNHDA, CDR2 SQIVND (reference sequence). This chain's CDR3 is CASRTGTYNEQFF. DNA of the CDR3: TGTGCCAGCCGGACAGGGACCTACAATGAGCAGTTCTTC.

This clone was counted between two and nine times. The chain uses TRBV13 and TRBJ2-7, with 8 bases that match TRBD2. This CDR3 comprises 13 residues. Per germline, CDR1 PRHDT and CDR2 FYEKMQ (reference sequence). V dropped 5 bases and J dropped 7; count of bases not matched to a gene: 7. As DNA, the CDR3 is TGTGCCAGCAGCCCGGGACTAGAGAGGGAGCAGTACTTC. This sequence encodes CASSPGLEREQYF. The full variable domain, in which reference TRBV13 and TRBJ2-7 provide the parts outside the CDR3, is AAGVIQSPRHLIKEKRETATLKCYPIPRHDTVYWYQQGPGQDPQFLISFYEKMQSDKGSIPDRFSAQQFSDYHSELNMSSLELGDSALYFCASSPGLEREQYFGPGTRLTVT.

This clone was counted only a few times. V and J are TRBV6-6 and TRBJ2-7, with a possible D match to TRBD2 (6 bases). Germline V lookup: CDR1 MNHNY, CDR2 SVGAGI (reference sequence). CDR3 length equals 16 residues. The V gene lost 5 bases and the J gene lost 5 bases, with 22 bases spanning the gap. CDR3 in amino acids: CASSPPPGLRRDEQYF. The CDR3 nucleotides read TGTGCCAGCAGTCCCCCTCCGGGACTCCGCAGGGACGAGCAGTACTTC.

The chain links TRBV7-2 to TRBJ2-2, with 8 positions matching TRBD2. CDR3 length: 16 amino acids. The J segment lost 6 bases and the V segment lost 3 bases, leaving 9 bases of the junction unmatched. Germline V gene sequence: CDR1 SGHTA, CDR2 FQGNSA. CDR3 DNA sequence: TGTGCCAGCAGCTTGGGGAGACTAGCGCCCGCCGGGGAGCTGTTTTTT. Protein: CASSLGRLAPAGELFF.

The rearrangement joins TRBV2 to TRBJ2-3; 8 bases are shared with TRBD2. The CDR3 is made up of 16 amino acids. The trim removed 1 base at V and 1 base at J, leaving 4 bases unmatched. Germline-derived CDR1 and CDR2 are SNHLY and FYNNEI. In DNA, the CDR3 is TGTGCCAGCAGTGAAGGGGGTAGCGGGGGCACAGATACGCAGTATTTT. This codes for CASSEGGSGGTDTQYF. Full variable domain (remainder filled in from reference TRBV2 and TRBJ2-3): EPEVTQTPSHQVTQMGQEVILRCVPISNHLYFYWYRQILGQKVEFLVSFYNNEISEKSEIFDDQFSVERPDGSNFTLKIRSTKLEDSAMYFCASSEGGSGGTDTQYFGPGTRLTVL.

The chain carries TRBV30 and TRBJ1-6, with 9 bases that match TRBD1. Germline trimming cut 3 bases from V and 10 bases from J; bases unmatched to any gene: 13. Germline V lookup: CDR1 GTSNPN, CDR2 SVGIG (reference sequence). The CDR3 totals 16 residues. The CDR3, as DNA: TGTGCCTGGAGCGTTATCACAGGGACAGGGAAATCACCCCTCCACTTT. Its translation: CAWSVITGTGKSPLHF. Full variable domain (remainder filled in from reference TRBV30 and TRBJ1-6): SQTIHQWPATLVQPVGSPLSLECTVEGTSNPNLYWYRQAAGRGLQLLFYSVGIGQISSEVPQNLSASRPQDRQFILSSKKLLLSDSGFYLCAWSVITGTGKSPLHFGNGTRLTVT.

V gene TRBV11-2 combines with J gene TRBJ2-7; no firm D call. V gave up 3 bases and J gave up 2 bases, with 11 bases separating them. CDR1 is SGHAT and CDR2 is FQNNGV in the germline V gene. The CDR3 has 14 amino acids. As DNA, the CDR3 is TGTGCCAGCAGCTTCCCCCTCGAGGCCTACGAGCAGTACTTC. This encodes CASSFPLEAYEQYF.

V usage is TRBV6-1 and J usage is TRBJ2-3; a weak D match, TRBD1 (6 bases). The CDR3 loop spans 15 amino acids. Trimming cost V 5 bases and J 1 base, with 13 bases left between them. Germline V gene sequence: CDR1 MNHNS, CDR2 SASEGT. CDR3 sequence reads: CASSTGRVGTDTQYF. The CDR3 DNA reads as TGTGCCAGCAGTACAGGGAGAGTTGGCACAGATACGCAGTATTTT.

The CDR3 nucleotides read TGTGCCAGCAGCCAAGATTATCGGGTAGCGGGAGATCATGAGCAGTTCTTC. Protein product: CASSQDYRVAGDHEQFF. The chain combines TRBV4-2 with TRBJ2-1; 9 bases agree with TRBD2. V gave up 0 bases and J gave up 8 bases; unmatched junction bases: 11. Germline V lookup: CDR1 LGHNA, CDR2 YNFKEQ. The CDR3 length is 17 residues.

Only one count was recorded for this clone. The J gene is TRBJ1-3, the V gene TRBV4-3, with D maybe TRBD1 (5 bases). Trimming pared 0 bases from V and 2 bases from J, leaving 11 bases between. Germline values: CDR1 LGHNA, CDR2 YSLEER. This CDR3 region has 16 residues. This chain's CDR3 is CASSQDSAGPGNTIYF. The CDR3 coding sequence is TGCGCCAGCAGCCAAGACTCGGCAGGGCCTGGAAACACCATATATTTT.

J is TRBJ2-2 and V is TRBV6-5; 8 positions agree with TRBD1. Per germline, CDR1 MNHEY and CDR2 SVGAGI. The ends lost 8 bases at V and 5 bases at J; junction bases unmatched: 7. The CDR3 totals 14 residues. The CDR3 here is CASGRGRRTGELFF. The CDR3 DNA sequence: TGTGCCAGCGGCAGGGGGCGCAGGACCGGGGAGCTGTTTTTT.

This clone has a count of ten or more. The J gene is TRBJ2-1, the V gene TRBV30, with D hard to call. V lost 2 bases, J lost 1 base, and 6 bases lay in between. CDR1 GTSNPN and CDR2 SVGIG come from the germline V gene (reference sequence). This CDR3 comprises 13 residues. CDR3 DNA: TGTGCCTGGAGTCGGTCGTCCTACAATGAGCAGTTCTTC. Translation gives CAWSRSSYNEQFF.

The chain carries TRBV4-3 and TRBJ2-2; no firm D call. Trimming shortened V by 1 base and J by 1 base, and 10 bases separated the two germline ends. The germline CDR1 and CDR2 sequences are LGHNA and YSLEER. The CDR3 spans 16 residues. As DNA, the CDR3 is TGCGCCAGCAGCCAAGGTGACGGCTTGAACACCGGGGAGCTGTTTTTT. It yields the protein CASSQGDGLNTGELFF.

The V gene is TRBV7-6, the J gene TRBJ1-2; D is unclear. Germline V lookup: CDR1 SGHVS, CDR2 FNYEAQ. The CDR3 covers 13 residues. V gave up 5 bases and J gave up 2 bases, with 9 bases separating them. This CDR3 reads CASSPEDNYGYTF. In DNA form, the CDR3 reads TGTGCCAGCAGCCCCGAGGACAACTATGGCTACACCTTC.

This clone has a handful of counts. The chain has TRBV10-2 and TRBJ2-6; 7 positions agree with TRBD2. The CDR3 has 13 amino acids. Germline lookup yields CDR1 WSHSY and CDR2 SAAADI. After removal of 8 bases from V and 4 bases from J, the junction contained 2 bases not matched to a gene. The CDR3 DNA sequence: TGCGCCAGCGCGGGAGCGGGGGCCAACGTCCTGACTTTC. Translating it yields CASAGAGANVLTF.